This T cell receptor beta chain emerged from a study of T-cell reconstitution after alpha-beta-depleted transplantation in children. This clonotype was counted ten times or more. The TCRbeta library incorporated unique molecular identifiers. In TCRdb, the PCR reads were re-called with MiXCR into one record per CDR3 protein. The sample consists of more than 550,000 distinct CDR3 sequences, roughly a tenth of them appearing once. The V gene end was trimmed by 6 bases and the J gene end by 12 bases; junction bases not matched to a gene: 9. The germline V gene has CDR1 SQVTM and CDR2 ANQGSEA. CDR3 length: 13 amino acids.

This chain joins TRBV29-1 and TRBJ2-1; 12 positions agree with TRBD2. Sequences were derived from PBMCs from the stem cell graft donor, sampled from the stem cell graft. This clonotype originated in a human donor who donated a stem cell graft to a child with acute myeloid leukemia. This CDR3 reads CSVGLLAGGRQFF. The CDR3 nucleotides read TGCAGCGTCGGATTACTAGCGGGAGGTCGGCAGTTCTTC.